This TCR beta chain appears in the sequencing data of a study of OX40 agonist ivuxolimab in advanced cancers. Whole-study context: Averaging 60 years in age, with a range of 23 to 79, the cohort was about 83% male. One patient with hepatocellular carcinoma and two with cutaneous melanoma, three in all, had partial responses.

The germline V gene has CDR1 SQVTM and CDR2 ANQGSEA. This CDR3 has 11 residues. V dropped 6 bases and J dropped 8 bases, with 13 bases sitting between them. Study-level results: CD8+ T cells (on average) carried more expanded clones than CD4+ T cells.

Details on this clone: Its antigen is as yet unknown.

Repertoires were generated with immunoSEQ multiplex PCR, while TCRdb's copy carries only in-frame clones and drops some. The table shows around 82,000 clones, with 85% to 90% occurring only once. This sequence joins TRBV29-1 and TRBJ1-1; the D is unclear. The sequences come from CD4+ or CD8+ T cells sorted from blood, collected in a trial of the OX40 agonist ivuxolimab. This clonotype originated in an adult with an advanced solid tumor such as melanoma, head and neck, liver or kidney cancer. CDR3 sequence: CSVPLPGEAFF. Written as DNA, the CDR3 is TGCAGCGTACCCCTGCCGGGAGAAGCTTTCTTT. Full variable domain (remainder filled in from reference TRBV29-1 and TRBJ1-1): SAVISQKPSRDICQRGTSLTIQCQVDSQVTMMFWYRQQPGQSLTLIATANQGSEATYESGFVIDKFPISRPNLTFSTLTVSNMSPEDSSIYLCSVPLPGEAFFGQGTRLTVV.